The entry below gives a single T cell receptor (beta chain) sequence along with its context. Its antigen is currently unknown. Looked up from germline, CDR1 is SGHKS and CDR2 is YYEKEE (reference sequence). The CDR3 runs to 16 residues. V trimming: 1 base; J trimming: 6 bases; junction bases outside the gene matches: 8. The sample is drawn from a study of T cell responses to AZD1222 COVID-19 vaccine. Findings and limits, study-wide: Unmutated variant regions reportedly attract nearly half of all spike-specific TCRs.

Produced via immunoSEQ multiplex PCR; TCRdb's table is partial and in-frame only. The sample lists about 120,000 clones, 85% to 95% occurring once. The receptor comes from an adult who received the AZD1222 COVID-19 vaccine. The sequences come from peripheral blood, collected 28 days after the second AZD1222 dose. The chain is built from TRBV5-5 and TRBJ2-3, with TRBD2 matching over 10 bases. For the CDR3, the DNA is TGTGCCAGCAGCTTGAAGGGAAATAGCGGGAGGGATACGCAGTATTTT. Translated, it gives CASSLKGNSGRDTQYF.